This entry is about one T cell receptor (beta chain). These data are taken from a study of STAT5B mutations in CD4+ large granular lymphocyte leukemia. This was a survey-level run. The protocol was immunoSEQ multiplex PCR, while the TCRdb copy is restricted to in-frame clones and leaves out a portion. Among roughly 41,000 clones listed, approximately 72% were seen once. From germline, CDR1 is MNHNS and CDR2 SASEGT. With V trimmed by 4 bases and J by 4 bases, 6 bases remained unmatched. The CDR3 is 14 amino acids. The sample taken for sequencing was CD4+ T cells from blood buffy coats. The TCR was taken from a human donor in good health. The rearrangement uses TRBV6-1 and TRBJ2-5; TRBD2 agrees at 7 bases. DNA for the CDR3: TGTGCCAGCAGTGCCGGGACTACGGGAGAGACCCAGTACTTC. Translating it yields CASSAGTTGETQYF.